The source of this T cell receptor (beta chain) is a study of cytomegalovirus exposure and HLA in healthy donors. Study observations and caveats: Among donors in an Asian-associated ancestry cluster, a later analysis reportedly found fewer N-insertions than the approximately 670-donor mean. TCR beta chains numbering more than 150 were designated cytomegalovirus-associated. Later analysis demonstrated an association between a missense DCLRE1C variant and TCR beta V- and J-gene trimming. Rarity characterized most TCR sequences, yet some public TCRs appeared in many donors.

PCR employed 60 Vbeta and 13 Jbeta primers. Method: immunoSEQ multiplex PCR; TCRdb's copy keeps in-frame clones and lacks some. The repertoire holds more than 150,000 clones, around 80% seen once, with 1.2% to 1.5% in the top ten. This CDR3 has 11 residues. Germline V gene data show CDR1 as GTSNPN and CDR2 as SVGIG (reference sequence). V was trimmed by 7 bases and J by 2 bases, leaving 8 bases between them. As to this clone: The antigen is unknown.

The sequencing input was PBMCs. The V call is TRBV30, the J call TRBJ1-1; D uncertain. The TCR was taken from a girl aged 10 to 17 in good health and CMV-seropositive. The CDR3 here is CALQTNTEAFF. CDR3 DNA: TGTGCCTTACAGACAAACACTGAAGCTTTCTTT.